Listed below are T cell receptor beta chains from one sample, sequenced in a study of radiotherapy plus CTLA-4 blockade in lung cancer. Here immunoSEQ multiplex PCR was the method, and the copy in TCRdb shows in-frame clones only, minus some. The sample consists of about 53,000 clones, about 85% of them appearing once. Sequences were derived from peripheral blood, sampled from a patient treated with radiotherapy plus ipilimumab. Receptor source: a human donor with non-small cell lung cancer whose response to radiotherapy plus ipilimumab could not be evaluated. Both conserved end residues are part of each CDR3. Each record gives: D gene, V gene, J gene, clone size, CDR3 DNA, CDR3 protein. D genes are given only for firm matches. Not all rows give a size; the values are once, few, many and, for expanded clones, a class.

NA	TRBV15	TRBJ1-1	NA	TGTGCCACCAGCAGGAGACAATCCGGAACTGAAGCTTTCTTT	CATSRRQSGTEAFF
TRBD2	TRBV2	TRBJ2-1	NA	TGTGCCAGCAGTCTTAGCGGGAGCTCCTACAATGAGCAGTTCTTC	CASSLSGSSYNEQFF
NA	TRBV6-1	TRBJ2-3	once	TGTGCCAGCAATCACGAGGCGAGCACAGATACGCAGTATTTT	CASNHEASTDTQYF
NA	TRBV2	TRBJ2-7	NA	TGTGCCAGCAGTGGATCAGGGTCCGAGCAGTACTTC	CASSGSGSEQYF
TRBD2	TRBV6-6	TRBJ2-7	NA	TGTGCCAGCAGTTACTCAGGGCTAGCGGACGAGCAGTACTTC	CASSYSGLADEQYF
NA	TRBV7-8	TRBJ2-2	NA	TGTGCCAGCAGCTCTACAGAATTGAACACCGGGGAGCTGTTTTTT	CASSSTELNTGELFF
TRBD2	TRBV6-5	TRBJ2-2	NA	TGTGCCAGCCAGGGAGGGCGAGTAGCCGGGGAGCTGTTTTTT	CASQGGRVAGELFF
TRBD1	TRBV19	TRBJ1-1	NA	TGTGCCAGTTGGGACAGGAACAAATACACTGAAGCTTTCTTT	CASWDRNKYTEAFF
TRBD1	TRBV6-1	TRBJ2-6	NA	TGTGCCAGTACCGGGACAGGGTTCGGGGCCAACGTCCTGACTTTC	CASTGTGFGANVLTF
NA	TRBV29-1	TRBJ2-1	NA	TGCAGCGCTTTAACTAGCACCTACAATGAGCAGTTCTTC	CSALTSTYNEQFF
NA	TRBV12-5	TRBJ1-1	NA	TGTGCTAGTGGTTTGGTGCCGGGAGAGAACACTGAAGCTTTCTTT	CASGLVPGENTEAFF
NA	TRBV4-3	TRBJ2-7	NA	TGCGCCAGCAGCCAAGACCGACAGGCCAGCTCCTACGAGCAGTACTTC	CASSQDRQASSYEQYF
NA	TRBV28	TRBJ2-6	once	TGTGCCAGCAGTAGCCAGGGATTCTCTGGGGCCAACGTCCTGACTTTC	CASSSQGFSGANVLTF
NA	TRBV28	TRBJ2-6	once	TGTGCCAGCAGCCGTGGACAGACCGTTTCCACTTTC	CASSRGQTVSTF
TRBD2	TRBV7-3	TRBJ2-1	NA	TGTGCCAGCAGCTTAGCTTTGGGACTAGCGGGAGGGAATGAGCAGTTCTTC	CASSLALGLAGGNEQFF
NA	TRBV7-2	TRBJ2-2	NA	TGTGCCACCGCGTGGGCCCCAGGCGGGGAGCTGTTTTTT	CATAWAPGGELFF
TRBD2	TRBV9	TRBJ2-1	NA	TGTGCCAGCAGCGCGGGACTAGCGGAACACAATGAGCAGTTCTTC	CASSAGLAEHNEQFF
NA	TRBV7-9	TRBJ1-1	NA	TGTGCCAGCAGCCCGAGGGGGGGTCGGAGCACTGAAGCTTTCTTT	CASSPRGGRSTEAFF
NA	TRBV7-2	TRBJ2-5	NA	TGTGCCAGCAGCTTAGCCAGGGAAAAGACCCAGTACTTC	CASSLAREKTQYF
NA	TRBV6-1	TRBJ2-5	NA	TGTGCCAGCAGTGCCCCTAAGTTAAAGACCCAGTACTTC	CASSAPKLKTQYF
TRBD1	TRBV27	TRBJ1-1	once	TGTGCCAGCTACGGGACAGGGCAGTTGAGGACTGAAGCTTTCTTT	CASYGTGQLRTEAFF
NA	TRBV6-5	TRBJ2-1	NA	TGTGCCAGCAGTTACTCGGGAGGTTGGAATGAGCAGTTCTTC	CASSYSGGWNEQFF
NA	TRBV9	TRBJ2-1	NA	TGTGCCAGCAGCGCCTCGGGGGTGGATGAGCAGTTCTTC	CASSASGVDEQFF
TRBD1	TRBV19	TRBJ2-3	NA	TGTGCCACCTCGGACAGGGATTTTTTTGATACGCAGTATTTT	CATSDRDFFDTQYF
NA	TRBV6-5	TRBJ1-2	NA	TGTGCCAGCAGTTACAGGCAGGGAGGTGGCTATGGCTACACCTTC	CASSYRQGGGYGYTF
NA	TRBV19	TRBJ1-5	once	TGTGCCAGTAGTATCGACAGTTATAGCAATCAGCCCCAGCATTTT	CASSIDSYSNQPQHF
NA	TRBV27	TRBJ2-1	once	TGTGCCAGCAGTTTATACGGGGGTTTTGAAGAGGGTGAGCAGTTCTTC	CASSLYGGFEEGEQFF
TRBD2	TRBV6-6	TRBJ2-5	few	TGTGCCAGCAGTTCCAGCGGGGCAGGGGAGACCCAGTACTTC	CASSSSGAGETQYF
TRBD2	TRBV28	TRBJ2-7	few	TGTGCCACCTTTCCGATGGGGAGGGTCCACGAGCAGTACTTC	CATFPMGRVHEQYF
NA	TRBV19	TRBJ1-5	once	TGTGCCAGTAGTATTTTAACAGGGAATCAGCCCCAGCATTTT	CASSILTGNQPQHF
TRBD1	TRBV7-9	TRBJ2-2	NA	TGTGCCAGCAGCTTAAGGGACAGGCACACCGGGGAGCTGTTTTTT	CASSLRDRHTGELFF
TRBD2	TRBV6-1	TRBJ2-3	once	TGTGCCAGCAGTCTCGGGAGGGCCAGGGATACGCAGTATTTT	CASSLGRARDTQYF
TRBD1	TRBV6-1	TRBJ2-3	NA	TGTGCCAGCAGTGAAGCCCACACAGGGGGAGATACGCAGTATTTT	CASSEAHTGGDTQYF
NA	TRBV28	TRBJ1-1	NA	TGTGCCAGCAAAATCCCAAACACTGAAGCTTTCTTT	CASKIPNTEAFF
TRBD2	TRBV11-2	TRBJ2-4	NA	TGTGCCAGCAGCCCAGGACTAGCGGGAGGGAAGGGCAAAAACATTCAGTACTTC	CASSPGLAGGKGKNIQYF
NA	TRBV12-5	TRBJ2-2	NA	TGTGCTAGTGGTGCAGGGGCCGGGGAGCTGTTTTTT	CASGAGAGELFF
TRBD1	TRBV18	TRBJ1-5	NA	TGTGCCAGCTCACTTGTGGGACAGGGGTATCAGCCCCAGCATTTT	CASSLVGQGYQPQHF
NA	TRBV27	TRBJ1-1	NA	TGTGCCAGCAGTCCCGACAGAGAACACACTGAAGCTTTCTTT	CASSPDREHTEAFF
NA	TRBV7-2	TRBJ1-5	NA	TGTGCCAGCAGCTTCGGACAGAATAGCAATCAGCCCCAGCATTTT	CASSFGQNSNQPQHF
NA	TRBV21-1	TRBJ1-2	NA	TGTGCCAGCAGCAAAGGGGCACAGGGGGCTGGGGACTATGGCTACACCTTC	CASSKGAQGAGDYGYTF
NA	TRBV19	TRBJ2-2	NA	TGTGCCAGTAGTCTCGTAGCCCCCGCGAACACCGGGGAGCTGTTTTTT	CASSLVAPANTGELFF
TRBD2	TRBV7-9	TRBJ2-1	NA	TGTGCCAGCAGCAGACTAGCGGAGTACAATGAGCAGTTCTTC	CASSRLAEYNEQFF
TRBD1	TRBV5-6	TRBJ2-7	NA	TGTGCCAGCAGCTTTGGGACAGGCGCGCAGTACTTC	CASSFGTGAQYF
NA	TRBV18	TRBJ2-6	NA	TGTGCCAGCTCACCATTGATGGGGGCCCTAGGCTCTGGGGCCAACGTCCTGACTTTC	CASSPLMGALGSGANVLTF
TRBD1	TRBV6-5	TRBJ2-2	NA	TGTGCCAGCAGCCCACAGGGGGCGAGCACCGGGGAGCTGTTTTTT	CASSPQGASTGELFF
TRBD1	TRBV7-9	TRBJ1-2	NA	TGTGCCAGCAGCACGATGGGGACAGAGGTTTATGGCTACACCTTC	CASSTMGTEVYGYTF
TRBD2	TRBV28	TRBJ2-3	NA	TGTGCCAGCAGTTTTGGGCTAGCGGGAGGAGGGACAGATACGCAGTATTTT	CASSFGLAGGGTDTQYF
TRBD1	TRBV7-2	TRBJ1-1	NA	TGTGCCAGCAGCTGGGGGGACAGTCTCAGTGGCACTGAAGCTTTCTTT	CASSWGDSLSGTEAFF
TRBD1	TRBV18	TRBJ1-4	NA	TGTGCCAGCTCAAAAAGGGACAGCAATAATGAAAAACTGTTTTTT	CASSKRDSNNEKLFF
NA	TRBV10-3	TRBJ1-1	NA	TGTGCCATCAGTGAGGGACAAGCAAGCGGGGCAGGGACTGAAGCTTTCTTT	CAISEGQASGAGTEAFF
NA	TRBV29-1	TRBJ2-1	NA	TGCAGCGTTGAAGGTGGGCCCAGCTCCTACAATGAGCAGTTCTTC	CSVEGGPSSYNEQFF
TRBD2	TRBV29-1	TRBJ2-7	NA	TGCAGCGTTGAACTGGCTGATAGCGGGACGTTCGAGCAGTACTTC	CSVELADSGTFEQYF
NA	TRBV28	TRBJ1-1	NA	TGTGCCAGCAGCCGCGAATACGGAGACACTGAAGCTTTCTTT	CASSREYGDTEAFF
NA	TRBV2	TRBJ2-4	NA	TGTGCCAGCAGCGCTTCGGACAGCTGGAGAGCCAAAAACATTCAGTACTTC	CASSASDSWRAKNIQYF
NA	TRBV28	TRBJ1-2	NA	TGTGCCAGCAGTTTTAGTTGGGGCGACTATGGCTACACCTTC	CASSFSWGDYGYTF